This TCR beta chain was captured in a study of T cells after yellow fever vaccination. Study as a whole: Researchers used SMART-Seq v4 Ultra Low Input to prepare fractions that had low cell numbers.

This clonotype turned up a few times. A process of 5'RACE template switching, which added a universal primer site and UMIs, was used to make TCR cDNA. TCRdb analysed the 5' RACE reads with MiXCR anew, one entry per CDR3 protein. This table holds fewer than 650,000 distinct CDR3 sequences, 20% to 25% found once. This CDR3 comprises 13 residues. CDR1 is SSHAT and CDR2 is FNYEAQ in the germline V gene (reference sequence). V shed 6 bases and J shed 5 bases, with 13 bases lying between them. The rearrangement links TRBV7-7 to TRBJ2-5; unclear D gene. The receptor was isolated from a man younger than 35 who received the YFV17D yellow fever vaccine. Material: PBMCs, obtained 21 days after the first yellow fever vaccination. Written as DNA, the CDR3 is TGTGCCAGCAGTGCTCACACCCGGGAGACCCAGTACTTC. This gives the protein CASSAHTRETQYF.